This entry lists 20 T cell receptor beta chains sequenced from one sample in a study of blood T cell repertoires in COVID-19. Assay: immunoSEQ multiplex PCR; the TCRdb copy retains only in-frame clones and omits some. The sample contains about 120,000 clones, 90% of which appear only once. Sequenced sample: peripheral blood. These receptors originate from a human donor with active COVID-19. The donor label of this sample is uncertain.

The J gene is TRBJ2-1, the V gene TRBV7-3; 7 bases line up with TRBD2. Germline V gives CDR1 SGHTA, CDR2 FQGTGA. There are 15 residues in the CDR3. V trimming: 1 base; J trimming: 0 bases; junction bases outside the gene matches: 0. The CDR3 bases are TGTGCCAGCAGCTTAAGCGGGGGCTCCTACAATGAGCAGTTCTTC. This sequence encodes CASSLSGGSYNEQFF. Together with reference TRBV7-3 and TRBJ2-1, the CDR3 gives the full variable domain: GAGVSQTPSNKVTEKGKYVELRCDPISGHTALYWYRQSLGQGPEFLIYFQGTGAADDSGLPNDRFFAVRPEGSVSTLKIQRTERGDSAVYLCASSLSGGSYNEQFFGPGTRLTVL.

V is TRBV27 and J is TRBJ1-6; D is perhaps TRBD1 (5 bases). The CDR3 sequence is 16 residues long. V lost 4 bases and J lost 0, with 10 bases in between. Looked up from germline, CDR1 is MNHEY and CDR2 is SMNVEV (reference sequence). The CDR3 DNA reads TGTGCCAGCAGTTCAGCGACAGCCTCCTATAATTCACCCCTCCACTTT. Protein: CASSSATASYNSPLHF.

The chain has TRBV6-5 and TRBJ2-7; 9 bases fit TRBD2. Germline loops: CDR1 MNHEY, CDR2 SVGAGI. V was clipped by 6 bases and J by 5 bases; unmatched bases: 8. The CDR3 contains 14 residues. In DNA form, the CDR3 reads TGTGCCAGCAGACAGAGCGGGGGGATTGACGAGCAGTACTTC. Its translation is CASRQSGGIDEQYF.

This clone was observed once. The chain links TRBV7-9 to TRBJ2-1, with 9 positions matching TRBD2. Trimming took 1 base from V and 10 from J; bases not matched to a gene: 5. CDR3 length: 14 amino acids. Germline assignment: CDR1 SEHNR and CDR2 FQNEAQ (reference sequence). The CDR3 spells CASSLELAGGEQFF. The CDR3 DNA reads as TGTGCCAGCAGCTTAGAACTAGCGGGCGGGGAGCAGTTCTTC.

The chain combines TRBV29-1 with TRBJ2-1; 9 bases align to TRBD1. This CDR3 contains 15 residues. The germline CDR1 and CDR2 sequences are SQVTM and ANQGSEA. V lost 2 bases and J lost 3; bases outside the gene matches: 5. The CDR3 DNA reads TGCAGCGTTGAAAGTTTGGGACAGGGCTACAATGAGCAGTTCTTC. This gives the protein CSVESLGQGYNEQFF.

This chain uses TRBV5-1 with TRBJ2-7; the D is unclear. V lost 2 bases, J lost 0 bases, and 9 bases lay in between. From germline, CDR1 is SGHRS and CDR2 YFSETQ. This CDR3 spans 14 amino acids. CDR3 sequence: CASSFAGSSYEQYF. CDR3 in DNA: TGCGCCAGCAGCTTTGCAGGTTCCTCCTACGAGCAGTACTTC.

The chain links TRBV27 to TRBJ2-7, with 7 bases matching TRBD2. Unmatched junction bases numbered 4, after V lost 6 bases and J lost 2 bases. CDR3 length equals 13 residues. Germline V gene data show CDR1 as MNHEY and CDR2 as SMNVEV (reference sequence). CDR3 DNA: TGTGCCAGCAGCCTAGCGGCAACCTACGAGCAGTACTTC. Encoded protein: CASSLAATYEQYF.

This chain connects TRBV7-6 to TRBJ2-5; TRBD2 aligns across 13 bases. After removal of 2 bases from V and 5 bases from J, the junction contained 5 bases not matched to a gene. The CDR3 length is 16 residues. Germline CDR1 and CDR2: SGHVS and FNYEAQ. Here the CDR3 DNA reads TGTGCCAGCAGCTTACACACTAGCGGGGGGGCCGAGACCCAGTACTTC. Protein: CASSLHTSGGAETQYF.

This clone was observed a single time. J is TRBJ1-1 and V is TRBV11-2; 7 nucleotides agree with TRBD1. Germline lookup yields CDR1 SGHAT and CDR2 FQNNGV. The length of the CDR3 is 19 residues. With V trimmed by 1 base and J by 1 base, 15 bases remained unmatched. The CDR3 spells CASSLGFEATGFKNTEAFF. The CDR3 DNA sequence: TGTGCCAGCAGCTTAGGGTTTGAGGCGACAGGGTTTAAGAACACTGAAGCTTTCTTT.

This rearrangement joins TRBV6-1 to TRBJ1-4, with 8 nucleotides matching TRBD1. Trimming removed 4 bases from V and 5 bases from J; junction bases left unmatched: 9. CDR3 length: 16 amino acids. The germline CDR1 and CDR2 sequences are MNHNS and SASEGT. The CDR3 here is CASSAQTGVTNEKLFF. The CDR3 DNA reads TGTGCCAGCAGTGCCCAGACAGGGGTGACGAATGAAAAACTGTTTTTT.

This clone showed up just a few times. The rearrangement uses TRBV21-1 and TRBJ2-7; TRBD1, the D gene given by the table, was not confirmed from the DNA. TRBV21-1 is recorded as a pseudogene. The CDR3 extends over 15 amino acids. CDR3 DNA sequence: TGTGCCAGCAGCAAAAGGGGACAGGGGTGCTACGAGCAGTACTTC. Residues: CASSKRGQGCYEQYF.

The chain carries TRBV18 and TRBJ1-1; 9 bases are shared with TRBD1. The CDR3 length is 15 residues. The ends lost 5 bases at V and 4 bases at J; junction bases unmatched: 8. Germline CDR1 KGHSH, CDR2 LQKENI. As DNA, the CDR3 is TGTGCCAGCTCAGCCGGACAGGGGCCGGTCACTGAAGCTTTCTTT. Translating gives CASSAGQGPVTEAFF.

This sequence joins TRBV19 and TRBJ1-2; 8 bases match TRBD1. Germline-derived CDR1 and CDR2 are LNHDA and SQIVND (reference sequence). J lost 5 bases, V lost 5 bases, and 4 bases had no gene match. This CDR3 is built from 13 residues. The CDR3 coding sequence is TGTGCCAGTAGTCGGGGACAGGCATATGGCTACACCTTC. Amino acids: CASSRGQAYGYTF.

The rearrangement joins TRBV6-6 to TRBJ2-3, with D tentatively TRBD1 (6 bases). Trimming removed 7 bases from V and 2 bases from J, with 13 bases in between. The CDR3 covers 14 residues. The germline CDR1 and CDR2 sequences are MNHNY and SVGAGI (reference sequence). The CDR3 region is CASTTGPTTDTQYF. DNA of the CDR3: TGTGCCAGCACGACAGGTCCCACCACAGATACGCAGTATTTT.

The chain links TRBV5-1 to TRBJ1-5; TRBD1 matches at 7 bases. CDR1 and CDR2 from the germline V gene are SGHRS and YFSETQ. This CDR3 is built from 16 residues. V lost 4 bases and J lost 3; bases outside the gene matches: 10. CDR3 sequence: CASSPGPGQSNQPQHF. The CDR3, as DNA: TGCGCCAGCAGCCCGGGACCGGGACAGTCCAATCAGCCCCAGCATTTT.

The CDR3 loop is CASSPRTANYGYTF. CDR3 DNA: TGTGCCAGCAGCCCCAGGACAGCTAACTATGGCTACACCTTC. The genes are TRBV7-2 and TRBJ1-2; TRBD1 might be the D (6 bases). V lost 5 bases, J lost 0 bases, and 10 bases lay in between. CDR3 length equals 14 residues. Per germline, CDR1 SGHTA and CDR2 FQGNSA.

V and J are TRBV15 and TRBJ1-4; TRBD1 might be the D (6 bases). V shed 0 bases and J shed 5 bases, with 13 bases lying between them. The CDR3 has 16 residues. CDR1 and CDR2 from the germline V gene are LNHNV and YYDKDF (reference sequence). This CDR3 reads CATSRDRTEQNEKLFF. In DNA, the CDR3 is TGTGCCACCAGCAGAGACCGGACAGAACAAAATGAAAAACTGTTTTTT.

The chain combines TRBV6-5 with TRBJ2-6, with 8 bases identical to TRBD1. The CDR3 covers 15 residues. With V trimmed by 5 bases and J by 2 bases, 2 bases remained unmatched. Germline lookup yields CDR1 MNHEY and CDR2 SVGAGI. The CDR3 here is CASSPTGAGANVLTF. The CDR3 DNA reads TGTGCCAGCAGTCCGACAGGGGCTGGGGCCAACGTCCTGACTTTC.

The rearrangement uses TRBV29-1 and TRBJ2-5; 10 nucleotides agree with TRBD2. The V gene's germline CDR1 is SQVTM and CDR2 ANQGSEA. The CDR3 runs 14 residues. Germline trimming cut 7 bases from V and 1 base from J; bases unmatched to any gene: 6. The CDR3: CSGKGLAVQETQYF. As DNA, the CDR3 is TGCAGCGGGAAAGGACTAGCGGTCCAAGAGACCCAGTACTTC. Using reference TRBV29-1 and TRBJ2-5 for the parts outside the CDR3, the full variable domain is SAVISQKPSRDICQRGTSLTIQCQVDSQVTMMFWYRQQPGQSLTLIATANQGSEATYESGFVIDKFPISRPNLTFSTLTVSNMSPEDSSIYLCSGKGLAVQETQYFGPGTRLLVL.

V usage is TRBV23-1 and J usage is TRBJ2-5, with 13 positions matching TRBD2. TRBV23-1 is an open reading frame, and its role is uncertain. CDR3 length: 18 amino acids. The trim removed 2 bases at V and 4 bases at J, leaving 10 bases unmatched. Here the CDR3 DNA reads TGCGCCAGCAGTCAACAGAAGCCGGGACTAGCGGGGCGAGAGACCCAGTACTTC. This sequence encodes CASSQQKPGLAGRETQYF.